This TCR beta chain derives from a study of beta chain features in type 1 diabetes (dated by TCRdb to about 2018). Notes on the research overall: Mean age, gender distribution, total cell number and subset yield did not differ between patients and healthy donors. In the study, recently diagnosed type 1 diabetes patients and matched healthy donors were compared on the TCRB repertoires of their sorted circulating CD4+ T cell subsets. A total of roughly 100 million sorted cells were examined across all samples, and a strong correlation was observed between cell number per subset and RNA yield. Naive and central memory subsets were obtained from all 30 or so donors, but regulatory and stem cell-like memory subsets were isolated from only 8 patients and about eight healthy donors.

The entire amount of isolated RNA was reverse transcribed using the High Capacity cDNA Reverse Transcription Kit, so the sequenced TCRB transcripts were expressed ones. Naive, central memory and regulatory T cell samples underwent deep immunoSEQ sequencing, averaging around 4 million total reads per sample. Sorted cells were lysed in RLT buffer and RNA was extracted with DNase-treated RNeasy Micro or Mini kits, depending on cell number. To prevent cross-contamination, each cell subset was processed individually, whereas patient and healthy donor samples were processed jointly. The immunoSEQ multiplex PCR was used to amplify TCRB sequences from cDNA, yielding 87-bp fragments that span the CDR3 region. Sequencing of the amplicons was performed on the Illumina HiSeq platform. As for the original processing: PCR bias was corrected computationally using synthetic template baselines, and reads within Hamming distance 2 were collapsed, with unmergeable singletons discarded. By aligning reads against IMGT, V, D and J genes, CDR3 length, and insertions or deletions at six rearrangement sites were assigned. Within each subset, clonotype counts were normalized to sorted cell number, after which true diversity and Gini coefficients were computed with the tcR R package. The overlap coefficient, calculated on TCRB nucleotide sequences, was used to measure repertoire sharing. Entries here come from immuneACCESS through TCRdb and include only in-frame sequences with V and J called. Some clones fail to appear in such tables; in the studies checked, an unresolved V gene covers under half of the shortfall, and the cause of the remainder is unknown. V and J calls and clone size are those listed in that table; D and trimming were worked out from the DNA. The sample table lists nearly 350,000 clones, 6.5% to 10% of them with a count of one. Of the sample, 0.44% falls within the top ten clones.

Broad study findings and their caveats: Because small numbers of individuals were included in the HLA sub-analyses, any influence of HLA type on TCRB rearrangement was left unresolved. At VDJ recombination sites, type 1 diabetes patients had fewer insertions and more deleted nucleotides, which implies abnormalities in thymic rearrangement. Naive, central memory and regulatory TCRB repertoires appeared to be more alike among patients than among healthy donors. Shorter templates might have been favored by PCR, but patient and control samples were amplified and corrected together, so both groups would have been affected equally by any skew. Type 1 diabetes patients showed a moderate but significant shortening of TCRB CDR3 length in all four CD4+ subsets. Sequencing cDNA rather than genomic DNA could over-represent highly expressing activated cells, although activation and CD3 levels did not differ between groups.

A single peripheral blood draw of approximately 0.11 L on average was collected from each donor into heparinised tubes. Naive, central memory, regulatory and stem cell-like memory CD4+ T cells were sorted on a BD FACSAria II using a panel including CD45RO, CCR7, CD25, CD127, CD95 and CD27. All sorted populations exceeded 98% purity. PBMCs were isolated immediately by Lymphoprep density gradient centrifugation and stained directly without culture. So that batch effects would be minimized, each experiment stained and sorted samples in pairs, pairing one healthy donor with one patient. On this clone itself: The antigen it binds to is not known. No much larger clone is present one base from it, and per-base qualities are unavailable.

Unmatched junction bases come to 10, with V trimmed by 5 bases and J by 6 bases. The CDR3 numbers 16 residues from cysteine through phenylalanine. Only CDR3 DNA remains: 48 bases, in frame from the first base. CDR1 and CDR2 are drawn from the germline V gene (reference sequence): MNHEY, SMNVEV. The sequence was obtained from a woman aged 18-35 years in good health. The chain uses TRBV27 and TRBJ1-4; 9 bases in the junction line up with TRBD1. The sequencing input was central memory CD4+ T cells from blood. DNA sequence: TGTGCCAGCAGTCTCACAGGGGGCGCCGGTTATGAAAAACTGTTTTTT. Its protein is CASSLTGGAGYEKLFF.